This T cell receptor beta chain stems from a study of blood T cell repertoires in COVID-19. Study overall: Acute and convalescent COVID-19 samples came from the United States, Italy and Spain. PBMCs, B-cell-depleted T cells, or T cells provided the cDNA or gDNA that made up the material.

The table lists this clone with a count of one. In the original workflow: Quantification of nucleated cells was approximated via reference gene primer amplification. Assay: immunoSEQ multiplex PCR; the TCRdb copy retains only in-frame clones and omits some. V and J calls and clone size are given by that table; D and trimming were obtained from the DNA. Seen here are around 300,000 clones, approximately 90% observed once, and the top ten hold under 4.5%. CDR1 is MGHRA, CDR2 YSYEKL, per germline. Trimming at V came to 7 bases and at J to 3 bases, leaving 7 bases not matched to a gene. The CDR3 length is 16 residues.

This sequence originates from a woman between 45 and 65 years old with active or convalescent COVID-19. The sample taken for sequencing was peripheral blood. The chain employs TRBV4-1 and TRBJ2-2; 11 nucleotides align to TRBD2. CDR3 region: CASTIAGLADTGELFF. The CDR3 DNA follows: TGCGCCAGCACGATTGCGGGACTAGCGGACACCGGGGAGCTGTTTTTT.